This paragraph reports one T cell receptor (beta chain). This specimen belongs to a study of blood T cell repertoires in COVID-19. Study background: The samples span acute and convalescent COVID-19 from the United States, Italy and Spain. PBMCs, B-cell-depleted T cells, or T cells provided the cDNA or gDNA that made up the material.

Study processing details: Estimated nucleated cell counts came from reference gene primer amplification. Sequenced by immunoSEQ multiplex PCR; TCRdb stores in-frame clones only, minus some. D and trimming come from the DNA, and the V and J calls and clone size come from that table. The top ten clones hold more than 1.5% of a sample with about 92,000 clones, 91% of them seen once. Germline CDR1 is SEHNR and CDR2 is FQNEAQ (reference sequence). There are 15 residues in the CDR3. The J segment lost 6 bases and the V segment lost 4 bases, leaving 6 bases of the junction unmatched. This TCR was sampled from a human donor with active COVID-19. The donor label of this sample is uncertain. Sequencing used peripheral blood. V is TRBV7-9 and J is TRBJ2-2; 9 bases are a match to TRBD2. DNA of the CDR3: TGTGCCAGCAGCTGGGAGGGACTAGCAGCCGGGGAGCTGTTTTTT. It codes for CASSWEGLAAGELFF.